This T cell receptor beta chain was identified during a study of T cells in localized non-small cell lung cancer (dated by TCRdb to between 2020 and 2021). With respect to the entire study: The study examined T cell repertoires in 200 to 300 patients with early-stage NSCLC and compared tumors with uninvolved tumor-adjacent lungs. The cohort was made up of 200 to 250 treatment-naive NSCLC patients whose localized lung tumors had been resected. The mean age of the NSCLC patients was about 67 years, with 120 to 150 men and about a hundred women. Here is what the overall study found, with its caveats: Uninvolved tumor-adjacent lung showed the highest T cell clonality, higher than tumor, which suggests more focused antigenic responses in the uninvolved tumor-adjacent lung. Because of the exploratory design, TCR variables were selected using unadjusted p-values without false-discovery rate correction. Of the top 100 tumor clones, a median of approximately 60 were detected in paired uninvolved adjacent lung; 28 were also among that lung's top 100. Multi-region tumor sequencing was not performed, so intratumor heterogeneity could not be excluded. Higher T cell density in blood was associated with longer overall survival, whereas higher clonality in adjacent lung was associated with shorter survival.

From the germline V gene (reference sequence), CDR1 is LNHDA and CDR2 is SQIVND. From the cysteine through the phenylalanine, the CDR3 covers 14 amino acids. Here the CDR3 DNA is all that survives: 42 bases in frame from base 1. V and J are truncated by 3 bases and 1 base respectively, leaving an intervening sequence of 6 bases. This clone was observed a handful of times. The clone's antigen remains unknown. Per-base quality was not reported, and no clone a single base away is much larger than it. At diagnosis, tumor, uninvolved tumor-adjacent lung and peripheral blood were collected and then preserved as a mix of FFPE and fresh-frozen material. Blood samples were analyzed as peripheral blood mononuclear cells for TCR repertoire profiling. TCR beta CDR3 regions were sequenced from DNA using the immunoSEQ Assay. The study's processing was this. To compute T cell density, TCR beta template counts were normalized to usable DNA, which was estimated by amplifying housekeeping genes. Richness was estimated using the preseqR package, with extrapolation to 400,000 templates for PBMC samples and to 120,000 templates for tissue samples. Clonality was calculated as one minus Pielou's evenness. Tissue-enriched TCRs were identified through differential abundance testing performed on productive amino-acid clonotypes, with a minimum total count of 5 and an alpha of 0.1. The Jaccard Index and the Morisita Overlap Index were used to measure how much the repertoires overlapped between compartments. GLIPH clustered TCR beta CDR3s with public tetramer-defined viral CDR3s; viral motifs required at least three viral sequences plus V-gene enrichment. TCRdb stores this immuneACCESS table with in-frame sequences only. Part of the clones is absent; in the studies checked, under half of the shortfall reflects unresolved V genes, and no reason is known for the rest. V, J and clone size were drawn from that table, and D and trimming were deduced from the DNA. Across this sample there are about 72,000 clones, with 84% seen only once. Approximately 12% of the sample belongs to the ten largest clones.

This TCR derives from a female donor at least 60 years old with stage I lung adenocarcinoma. The source was peripheral blood, collected before any cancer treatment. The rearrangement combines TRBV19 with TRBJ1-4, with the identity of the D gene unclear. This receptor has the CDR3 CASSIAGTNEKLFF. Here is the DNA: TGTGCCAGTAGTATCGCTGGAACTAATGAAAAACTGTTTTTT.